This TCR beta chain was retrieved from a study of response to subunit inactivated influenza vaccine. Study results and caveats: Each seasonal influenza vaccination recruits few new T cells, the authors suggested.

V was pared by 1 base and J by 1 base, with 16 bases between. Germline-derived CDR1 and CDR2 are SGHTA and FQGTGA. The CDR3 contains 17 residues. With respect to this clonotype: Its antigen is still unknown.

One entry per CDR3 protein, called by TCRdb with MiXCR from the RT-PCR reads. The table records hundreds of thousands of distinct CDR3 sequences, approximately 15% of them present only once. This chain connects TRBV7-3 to TRBJ2-5; D is undetermined. The specimen was PBMCs from blood, collected roughly 2 weeks before vaccination. The sequence came from a man aged 50 to 59 who received an inactivated influenza vaccine. The CDR3 is CASSLSNLRPVQETQYF. The CDR3 DNA sequence: TGTGCCAGCAGCTTAAGCAATCTGCGGCCTGTCCAAGAGACCCAGTACTTC. Full variable domain (missing parts from reference TRBV7-3 and TRBJ2-5): GAGVSQTPSNKVTEKGKYVELRCDPISGHTALYWYRQSLGQGPEFLIYFQGTGAADDSGLPNDRFFAVRPEGSVSTLKIQRTERGDSAVYLCASSLSNLRPVQETQYFGPGTRLLVL.